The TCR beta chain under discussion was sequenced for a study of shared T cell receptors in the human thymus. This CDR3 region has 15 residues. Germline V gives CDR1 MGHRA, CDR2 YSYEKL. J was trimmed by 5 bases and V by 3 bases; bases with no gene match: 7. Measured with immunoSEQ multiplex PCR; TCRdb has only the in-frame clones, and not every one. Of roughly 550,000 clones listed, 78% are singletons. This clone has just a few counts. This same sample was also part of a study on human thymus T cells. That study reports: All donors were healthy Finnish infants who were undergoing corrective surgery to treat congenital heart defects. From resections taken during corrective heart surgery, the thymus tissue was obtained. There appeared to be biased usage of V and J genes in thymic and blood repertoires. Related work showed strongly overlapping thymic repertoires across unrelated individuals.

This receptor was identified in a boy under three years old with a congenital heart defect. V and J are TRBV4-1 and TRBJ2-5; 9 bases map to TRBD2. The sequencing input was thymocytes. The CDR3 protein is CASSHSGGGGETQYF. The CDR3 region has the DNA TGCGCCAGCAGCCATAGCGGGGGCGGGGGGGAGACCCAGTACTTC.